This T cell receptor beta chain stems from a study of CD8 T cells in Susac syndrome. CDR1 and CDR2 from the germline V gene are SEHNR and FQNEAQ (reference sequence). The CDR3 has 15 amino acids. Trimming took 0 bases from V and 5 from J, leaving 11 bases between them. Reverse transcription of about 0.5 to 1 ug RNA used random hexamers. Amplification of TCR beta CDR3 by immunoSEQ multiplex PCR spanned 54 Vbeta and 13 Jbeta. Via MiXCR, TCRdb re-called the immunoSEQ multiplex PCR reads, giving one row per CDR3 protein. The sample yields 200,000 to 250,000 distinct CDR3 sequences, 95% seen once. TCR beta from blood CD8+ and CD4+ T cells was sequenced.

The source is a human donor with multiple sclerosis. The sequencing sample was made of CD4+ T cells from PBMCs. The chain couples TRBV7-9 to TRBJ2-1, with D uncertain. The CDR3 region has the DNA TGTGCCAGCAGCTTAGCGTTGTTACTAAACAATGAGCAGTTCTTC. Its protein is CASSLALLLNNEQFF.